This T cell receptor (beta chain) was captured by sequencing in a study of PD-L1 blockade in urothelial cancer. Study background: About 90% of the roughly 29 patients comprised males who had bladder-origin urothelial cancer. Patients had been given 0 to 3 earlier chemotherapy regimens. After treatment start, blood was analyzed at 3 weeks (second dose) and at 6 weeks. Study observations and caveats: Blood TCR clonality below the median before treatment was a predictor of better survival.

As for this clone: The antigen remains unidentified.

This CDR3 comprises 14 residues. The ends lost 6 bases at V and 5 bases at J; junction bases unmatched: 8. Germline V gene data show CDR1 as MGHDK and CDR2 as SYGVNS. Time point: pretreatment peripheral blood. Assay used: immunoSEQ multiplex PCR; TCRdb lists only in-frame clones, some missing. The sample contains about 56,000 clones, 65% to 90% of which appear only once. The input for sequencing was PBMCs, taken around atezolizumab (anti-PD-L1) treatment. This rearrangement joins TRBV25-1 to TRBJ2-7, with TRBD2 matching 9 bases. The source of this sequence is an older man with urothelial cancer. In DNA, the CDR3 is TGTGCCAGCAGCCTAGCGGGAACAGTCCACGAGCAGTACTTC. As protein: CASSLAGTVHEQYF.